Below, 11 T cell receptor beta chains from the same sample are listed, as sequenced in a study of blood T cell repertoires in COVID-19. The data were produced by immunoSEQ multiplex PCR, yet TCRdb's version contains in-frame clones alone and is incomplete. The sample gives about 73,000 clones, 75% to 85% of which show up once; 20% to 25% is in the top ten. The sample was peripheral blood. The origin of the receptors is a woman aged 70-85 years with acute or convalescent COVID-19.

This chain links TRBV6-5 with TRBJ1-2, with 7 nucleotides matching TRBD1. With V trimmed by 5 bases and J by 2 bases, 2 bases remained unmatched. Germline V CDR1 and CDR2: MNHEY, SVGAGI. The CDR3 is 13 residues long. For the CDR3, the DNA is TGTGCCAGCAGTAAACAGGGGAACTATGGCTACACCTTC. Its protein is CASSKQGNYGYTF.

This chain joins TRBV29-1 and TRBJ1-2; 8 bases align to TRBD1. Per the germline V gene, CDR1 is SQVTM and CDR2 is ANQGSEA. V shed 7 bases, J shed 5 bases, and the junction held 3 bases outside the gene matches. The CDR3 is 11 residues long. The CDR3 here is CSARTGYGYTF. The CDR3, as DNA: TGCAGCGCCAGGACAGGGTATGGCTACACCTTC.

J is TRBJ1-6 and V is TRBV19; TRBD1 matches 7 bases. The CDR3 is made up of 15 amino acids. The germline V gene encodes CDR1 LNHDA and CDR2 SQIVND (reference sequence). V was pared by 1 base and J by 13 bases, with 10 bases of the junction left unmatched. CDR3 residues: CASSIGTGAGWPLHF. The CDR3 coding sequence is TGTGCCAGTAGTATAGGGACAGGTGCTGGATGGCCCCTCCACTTT.

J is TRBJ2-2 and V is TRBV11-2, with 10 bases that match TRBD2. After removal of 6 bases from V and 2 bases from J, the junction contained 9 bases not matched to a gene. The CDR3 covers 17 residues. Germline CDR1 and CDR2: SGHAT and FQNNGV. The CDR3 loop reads CASSGLAADLNTGELFF. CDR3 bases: TGTGCCAGCAGTGGACTAGCGGCTGACCTAAACACCGGGGAGCTGTTTTTT.

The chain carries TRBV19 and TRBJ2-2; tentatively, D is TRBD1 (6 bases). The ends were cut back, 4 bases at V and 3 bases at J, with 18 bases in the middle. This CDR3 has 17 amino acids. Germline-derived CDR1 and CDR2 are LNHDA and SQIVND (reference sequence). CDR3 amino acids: CASSSRERRGHTGELFF. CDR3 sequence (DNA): TGTGCCAGTAGTAGCCGAGAGCGCAGGGGACACACCGGGGAGCTGTTTTTT.

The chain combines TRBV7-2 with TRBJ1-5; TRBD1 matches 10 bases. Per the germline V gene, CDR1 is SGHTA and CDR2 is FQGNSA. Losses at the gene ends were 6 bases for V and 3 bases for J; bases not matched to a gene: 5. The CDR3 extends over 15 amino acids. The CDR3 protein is CASSRTGGYNQPQHF. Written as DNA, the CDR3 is TGTGCCAGCAGTCGGACAGGGGGGTACAATCAGCCCCAGCATTTT.

The CDR3 DNA reads TGTGCCAGCAGCCAAGTATCGGGAAAAGGAAACACCATATATTTT. As protein: CASSQVSGKGNTIYF. The rearrangement uses TRBV3-1 (or the pseudogene TRBV3-2) and TRBJ1-3, with no clear D. V gave up 1 base and J gave up 4 bases, with 11 bases separating them. The length of the CDR3 is 15 residues. Looked up from germline, CDR1 is LGHDT and CDR2 is YNNKEL (reference sequence).

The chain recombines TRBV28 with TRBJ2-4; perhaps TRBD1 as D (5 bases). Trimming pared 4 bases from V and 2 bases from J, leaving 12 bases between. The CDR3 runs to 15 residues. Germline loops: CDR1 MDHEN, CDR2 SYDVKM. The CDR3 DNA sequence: TGTGCCAGCAGTTCCCACAGGACCTCCAAAAACATTCAGTACTTC. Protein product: CASSSHRTSKNIQYF.

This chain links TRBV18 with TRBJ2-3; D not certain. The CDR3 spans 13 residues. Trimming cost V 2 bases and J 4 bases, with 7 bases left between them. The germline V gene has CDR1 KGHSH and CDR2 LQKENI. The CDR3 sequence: CASSPGRSDTQYF. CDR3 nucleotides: TGTGCCAGCTCACCAGGCAGGTCAGATACGCAGTATTTT.

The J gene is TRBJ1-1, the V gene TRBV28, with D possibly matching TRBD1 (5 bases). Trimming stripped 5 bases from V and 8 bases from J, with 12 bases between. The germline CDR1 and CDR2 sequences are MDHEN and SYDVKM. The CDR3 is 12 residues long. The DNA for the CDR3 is TGTGCCAGCAGTGTCCGGACATCGGAAGCTTTCTTT. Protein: CASSVRTSEAFF.

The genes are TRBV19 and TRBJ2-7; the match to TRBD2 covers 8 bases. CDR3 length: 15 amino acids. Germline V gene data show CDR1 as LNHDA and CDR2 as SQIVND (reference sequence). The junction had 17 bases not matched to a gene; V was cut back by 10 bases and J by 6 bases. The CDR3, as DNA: TGTGCCATCCCAGACAACGGGAGGGCAGGCTGCGAGCAGTACTTC. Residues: CAIPDNGRAGCEQYF.